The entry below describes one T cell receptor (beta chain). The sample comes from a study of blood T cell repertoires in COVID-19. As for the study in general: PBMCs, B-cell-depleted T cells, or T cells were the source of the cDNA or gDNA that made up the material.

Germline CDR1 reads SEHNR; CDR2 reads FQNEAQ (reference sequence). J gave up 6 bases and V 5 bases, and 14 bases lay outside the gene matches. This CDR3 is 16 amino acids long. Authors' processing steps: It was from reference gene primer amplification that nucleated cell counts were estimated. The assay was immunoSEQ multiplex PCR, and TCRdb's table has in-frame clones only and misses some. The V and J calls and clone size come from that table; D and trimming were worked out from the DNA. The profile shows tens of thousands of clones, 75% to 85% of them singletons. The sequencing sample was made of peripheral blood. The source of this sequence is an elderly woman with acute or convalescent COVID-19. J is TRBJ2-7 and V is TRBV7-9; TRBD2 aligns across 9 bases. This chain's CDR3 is CASSLDGGSGRGEQYF. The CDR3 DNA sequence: TGTGCCAGCAGCCTAGATGGCGGTAGCGGGAGAGGCGAGCAGTACTTC.